This TCR beta chain was recorded in a study of control samples from healthy donors and cancer patients. Germline assignment: CDR1 SGHNT and CDR2 YYREEE (reference sequence). The ends lost 0 bases at V and 3 bases at J; junction bases unmatched: 9. The CDR3 has 17 residues. Only in-frame clones appear in the TCRdb table, and some are missing; sequencing was by immunoSEQ multiplex PCR. The table has fewer than 65,000 clones, around nine tenths seen once. The clonotype originates from a man aged 35 to 55 with colorectal cancer. The sequenced sample consisted of PBMCs. The rearrangement links TRBV5-4 to TRBJ2-1; 7 nucleotides agree with TRBD1. The DNA for the CDR3 is TGTGCCAGCAGCTTGGGAGAGGGGGCGGGCATCTACAATGAGCAGTTCTTC. Translating it yields CASSLGEGAGIYNEQFF.